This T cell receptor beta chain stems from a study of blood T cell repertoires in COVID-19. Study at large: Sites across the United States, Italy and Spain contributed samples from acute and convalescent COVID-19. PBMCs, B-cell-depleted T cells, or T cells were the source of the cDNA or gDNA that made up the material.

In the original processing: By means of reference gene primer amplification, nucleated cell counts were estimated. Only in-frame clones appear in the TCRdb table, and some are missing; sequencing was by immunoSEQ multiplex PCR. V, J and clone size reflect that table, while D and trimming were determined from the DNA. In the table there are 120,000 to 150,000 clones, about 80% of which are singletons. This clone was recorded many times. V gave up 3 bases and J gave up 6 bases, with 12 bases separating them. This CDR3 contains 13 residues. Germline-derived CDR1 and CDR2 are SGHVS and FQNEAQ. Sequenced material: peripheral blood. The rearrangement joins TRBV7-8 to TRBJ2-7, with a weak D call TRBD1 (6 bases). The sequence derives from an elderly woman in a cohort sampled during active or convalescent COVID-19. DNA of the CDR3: TGTGCCAGCAGCTTCGGGGTAGGGGGCGAGCAGTACTTC. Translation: CASSFGVGGEQYF. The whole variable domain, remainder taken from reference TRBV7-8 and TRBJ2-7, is GAGVSQSPRYKVAKRGQDVALRCDPISGHVSLFWYQQALGQGPEFLTYFQNEAQLDKSGLPSDRFFAERPEGSVSTLKIQRTQQEDSAVYLCASSFGVGGEQYFGPGTRLTVT.